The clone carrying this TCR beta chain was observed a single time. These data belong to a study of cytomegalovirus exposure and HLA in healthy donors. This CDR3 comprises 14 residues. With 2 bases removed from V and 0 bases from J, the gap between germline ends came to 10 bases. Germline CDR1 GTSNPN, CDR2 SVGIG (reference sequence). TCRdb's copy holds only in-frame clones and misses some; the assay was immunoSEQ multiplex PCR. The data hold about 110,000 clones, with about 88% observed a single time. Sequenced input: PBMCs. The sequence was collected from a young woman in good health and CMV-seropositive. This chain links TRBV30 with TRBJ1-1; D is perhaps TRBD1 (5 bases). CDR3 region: CAWSTGPMNTEAFF. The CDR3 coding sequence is TGTGCCTGGAGTACAGGCCCCATGAACACTGAAGCTTTCTTT. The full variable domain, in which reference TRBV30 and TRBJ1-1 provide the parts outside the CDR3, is SQTIHQWPATLVQPVGSPLSLECTVEGTSNPNLYWYRQAAGRGLQLLFYSVGIGQISSEVPQNLSASRPQDRQFILSSKKLLLSDSGFYLCAWSTGPMNTEAFFGQGTRLTVV.